What follows are 20 T cell receptor beta chains derived from one specimen sequenced in a study of T cell repertoires in cytomegalovirus infection. TCRdb reanalysed the reads using MiXCR and keeps one entry per CDR3 protein. This table holds about a million distinct CDR3 sequences, around 32% found once. These receptors lack a known antigen. The input for sequencing was cultured CD8+ T cells from PBMCs, taken from culture after CMV antigen stimulation. Every receptor here comes from a human donor in good health (CMV status not recorded). Some clones in this sample may be carry-over from other donors' samples.

This clonotype was counted between two and nine times. The chain carries TRBV5-5 and TRBJ1-5; tentative D call: TRBD1 (6 bases). The CDR3 loop spans 13 amino acids. Germline CDR1 SGHKS, CDR2 YYEKEE (reference sequence). The V gene lost 2 bases and the J gene lost 6 bases, with 9 bases spanning the gap. The CDR3 nucleotides are TGTGCCAGCAGCTTCGGGGGGCTTCAGCCCCAGCATTTT. Amino acid sequence: CASSFGGLQPQHF.

The chain uses TRBV27 and TRBJ2-2; D gene uncertain. The CDR3 is 12 amino acids. V lost 3 bases and J lost 7, with 6 bases in between. Germline CDR1 reads MNHEY; CDR2 reads SMNVEV (reference sequence). CDR3 protein: CASSFPGGELFF. CDR3 DNA sequence: TGTGCCAGCAGTTTCCCCGGCGGGGAGCTGTTTTTT.

This chain links TRBV10-3 with TRBJ2-6; perhaps TRBD2 as D (5 bases). V was trimmed by 6 bases and J by 3 bases, leaving 18 bases between them. The CDR3 covers 17 residues. Germline V CDR1 and CDR2: ENHRY, SYGVKD. CDR3 residues: CAIRTPSFGVGANVLTF. The CDR3 region has the DNA TGTGCCATCAGAACCCCTAGCTTCGGGGTTGGGGCCAACGTCCTGACTTTC.

On this clonotype itself: A much more abundant neighbour one base away suggests this may be a read error. The chain uses TRBV7-4 and TRBJ2-1; D call uncertain. Germline CDR1 SGHVT, CDR2 SQSDAQ. The CDR3 runs 12 residues. V shed 10 bases and J shed 6 bases, with 13 bases lying between them. CDR3 sequence reads: CANTSAPNEQFF. The CDR3 DNA is TGTGCCAACACGTCGGCACCCAATGAGCAGTTCTTC.

The chain uses TRBV7-9 and TRBJ2-1, with D unresolved. Trimming took off 4 bases at V and 0 bases at J, with 7 bases between the two ends. The CDR3 covers 14 residues. The V gene's germline CDR1 is SEHNR and CDR2 FQNEAQ (reference sequence). The CDR3 DNA reads TGTGCCAGCAGCTCTGTTCCCTCCTACAATGAGCAGTTCTTC. It is translated as CASSSVPSYNEQFF.

The rearrangement uses TRBV5-1 and TRBJ2-5, with TRBD2 matching over 7 bases. CDR1 and CDR2 (germline): SGHRS, YFSETQ. This CDR3 comprises 16 residues. The junction had 8 bases not matched to a gene; V was cut back by 3 bases and J by 0 bases. As DNA, the CDR3 is TGCGCCAGCAGCTCCCCGGGACTAAGGTACCAAGAGACCCAGTACTTC. This sequence encodes CASSSPGLRYQETQYF.

The rearrangement uses TRBV29-1 and TRBJ1-1; D might be TRBD1 (5 bases). The V end lost 4 bases, the J end lost 11 bases, and 8 bases lay between the germline ends. This CDR3 contains 9 residues. From germline, CDR1 is SQVTM and CDR2 ANQGSEA. CDR3 protein: CSVGGEAFF. CDR3 nucleotide sequence: TGCAGCGTTGGAGGGGAGGCTTTCTTT.

At least ten counts were recorded for this clonotype. This chain uses TRBV7-8 with TRBJ2-4, with unresolved D. Trimming took 1 base from V and 1 from J, leaving 8 bases between them. The CDR3 extends over 15 amino acids. CDR1 and CDR2 from the germline V gene are SGHVS and FQNEAQ. CDR3 in DNA: TGTGCCAGCAGCTTAGGGTCCGGGGCCAAAAACATTCAGTACTTC. Encoded protein: CASSLGSGAKNIQYF. Full variable domain (remainder filled in from reference TRBV7-8 and TRBJ2-4): GAGVSQSPRYKVAKRGQDVALRCDPISGHVSLFWYQQALGQGPEFLTYFQNEAQLDKSGLPSDRFFAERPEGSVSTLKIQRTQQEDSAVYLCASSLGSGAKNIQYFGAGTRLSVL.

V is TRBV27 and J is TRBJ1-2; 9 bases fit TRBD1. V shed 9 bases, J shed 6 bases, and the junction held 2 bases outside the gene matches. Germline V gives CDR1 MNHEY, CDR2 SMNVEV (reference sequence). The CDR3 runs 11 residues. The CDR3 DNA follows: TGTGCCAGTGGACAGGGGAATGGCTACACCTTC. Translation: CASGQGNGYTF.

The chain is built from TRBV7-9 and TRBJ1-1; tentative D call: TRBD1 (5 bases). CDR3 length equals 15 residues. V was cut by 3 bases and J by 4 bases, with 15 bases left in between. Germline CDR1 SEHNR, CDR2 FQNEAQ (reference sequence). The CDR3 coding sequence is TGTGCCAGCAGCTTTCCAGGGTTTCAGGGCACTGAAGCTTTCTTT. Residues: CASSFPGFQGTEAFF.

At least ten counts were recorded for this clonotype. The V and J genes are TRBV27 and TRBJ2-3, with no clear D. Germline lookup yields CDR1 MNHEY and CDR2 SMNVEV (reference sequence). CDR3 length: 15 amino acids. Trimming left V 3 bases short and J 5 bases short, with 15 bases between. CDR3 in DNA: TGTGCCAGCAGTTTTCTACATCTGGCCCTAGATACGCAGTATTTT. Its protein product is CASSFLHLALDTQYF.

The CDR3 loop is CASSKRADNTGELFF. For the CDR3, the DNA is TGTGCCAGCAGCAAAAGGGCAGACAACACCGGGGAGCTGTTTTTT. The rearrangement joins TRBV7-6 to TRBJ2-2; no definite D call. The CDR3 runs 15 residues. Germline-derived CDR1 and CDR2 are SGHVS and FNYEAQ. With 5 bases removed from V and 2 bases from J, the gap between germline ends came to 12 bases.

The J gene is TRBJ2-2, the V gene TRBV27; 7 positions match TRBD2. Germline loops: CDR1 MNHEY, CDR2 SMNVEV (reference sequence). V shed 3 bases, J shed 5 bases, and the junction held 9 bases outside the gene matches. The CDR3 sequence is 16 residues long. The CDR3 loop reads CASSFEVHGGTGELFF. For the CDR3, the DNA is TGTGCCAGCAGTTTTGAGGTCCACGGGGGGACCGGGGAGCTGTTTTTT.

J is TRBJ2-7 and V is TRBV12-3 or TRBV12-4; 8 bases map to TRBD1. J gave up 6 bases and V 9 bases, and 7 bases lay outside the gene matches. The CDR3 totals 12 residues. This CDR3 is CASGQGRFEQYF. As DNA, the CDR3 is TGTGCCAGTGGACAGGGTAGGTTCGAGCAGTACTTC.

This clonotype was counted only a few times. The chain couples TRBV5-6 to TRBJ1-5; weak D call: TRBD1 (5 bases). Trimming shortened V by 6 bases and J by 2 bases, and 15 bases separated the two germline ends. The CDR3 sequence is 15 residues long. The germline V gene has CDR1 SGHDT and CDR2 YYEEEE. CDR3 coding DNA: TGTGCCAGCACCCTTGGTGGAGGGGGCAATCAGCCCCAGCATTTT. Residues: CASTLGGGGNQPQHF.

Regarding this clonotype: At one end, the junction sequence differs from germline, possibly due to a read error. The J gene is TRBJ2-1, the V gene TRBV12-3 or TRBV12-4, with a possible D match to TRBD1 (6 bases). This CDR3 contains 16 residues. The CDR3: CVSSPQTGSSYNEQFF. The CDR3 DNA follows: TGTGTCAGCAGTCCACAGACAGGATCCTCCTACAATGAGCAGTTCTTC.

This clonotype was seen many times. The chain has TRBV27 and TRBJ1-2, with D possibly TRBD1 on 5 matching bases. With 5 bases removed from V and 5 bases from J, the gap between germline ends came to 12 bases. The CDR3 is 13 amino acids. Looked up from germline, CDR1 is MNHEY and CDR2 is SMNVEV (reference sequence). Here the CDR3 DNA reads TGTGCCAGCAGTCTGACAGCGAGTTATGGCTACACCTTC. Amino acid sequence: CASSLTASYGYTF.

There are a few counts of this clonotype. The rearrangement joins TRBV29-1 to TRBJ2-1, with D possibly being TRBD2 (7 bases). CDR1 is SQVTM, CDR2 ANQGSEA, per germline. The V end was cut by 5 bases, the J end by 2 bases, with 16 bases between. The CDR3 contains 15 residues. The CDR3 bases are TGCAGCGTTAGGGATATCGGGGGGCCCTACAATGAGCAGTTCTTC. Translated: CSVRDIGGPYNEQFF.

This clonotype was recorded a few times. The chain combines TRBV6-5 with TRBJ1-4, with D perhaps matching TRBD1 (6 bases). Germline V gene data show CDR1 as MNHEY and CDR2 as SVGAGI. Trimming removed 2 bases at V and 4 bases at J, with 8 bases between. This CDR3 comprises 14 residues. The CDR3 protein is CASSYDRFNEKLFF. The CDR3 bases are TGTGCCAGCAGTTACGACAGGTTTAATGAAAAACTGTTTTTT.

Many counts were recorded for this clonotype. The DNA is left out, because the CDR3 cannot be placed on it with certainty; the CDR3 is given as TCRdb lists it. This chain joins TRBV12-5 and TRBJ1-2. Germline CDR1 is LGHNT and CDR2 is FRNRAP. With termini counted, the CDR3 has 16 amino acids. The CDR3 loop reads CASGFLAGRAHYGYTF.